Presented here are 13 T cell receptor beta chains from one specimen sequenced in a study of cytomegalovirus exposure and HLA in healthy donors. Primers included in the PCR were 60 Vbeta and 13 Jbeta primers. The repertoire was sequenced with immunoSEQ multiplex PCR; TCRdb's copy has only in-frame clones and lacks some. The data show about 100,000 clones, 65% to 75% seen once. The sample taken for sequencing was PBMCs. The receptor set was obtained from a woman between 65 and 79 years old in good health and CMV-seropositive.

The CDR3 nucleotides are TGTGCCACCAGCAGGACAGGGAACACTGAAGCTTTCTTT. Protein product: CATSRTGNTEAFF. J is TRBJ1-1 and V is TRBV15; maybe TRBD1 (6 bases). This CDR3 has 13 amino acids. Germline assignment: CDR1 LNHNV and CDR2 YYDKDF (reference sequence). V was pared by 3 bases and J by 1 base, with 6 bases between. Complete variable domain (other parts from reference TRBV15 and TRBJ1-1): DAMVIQNPRYQVTQFGKPVTLSCSQTLNHNVMYWYQQKSSQAPKLLFHYYDKDFNNEADTPDNFQSRRPNTSFCFLDIRSPGLGDTAMYLCATSRTGNTEAFFGQGTRLTVV.

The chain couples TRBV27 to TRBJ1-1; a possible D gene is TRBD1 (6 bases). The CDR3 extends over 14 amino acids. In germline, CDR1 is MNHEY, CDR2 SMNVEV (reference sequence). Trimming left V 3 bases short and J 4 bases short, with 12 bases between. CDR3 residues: CASSFTTGITEAFF. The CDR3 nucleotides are TGTGCCAGCAGTTTTACCACAGGGATCACTGAAGCTTTCTTT.

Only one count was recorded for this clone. The CDR3: CASSLGTGKYEQYF. As DNA, the CDR3 is TGTGCCAGCAGCTTGGGGACAGGGAAATACGAGCAGTACTTC. The rearrangement joins TRBV5-4 to TRBJ2-7; 8 nucleotides agree with TRBD1. The germline CDR1 and CDR2 sequences are SGHNT and YYREEE (reference sequence). V trimming: 0 bases; J trimming: 4 bases; junction bases outside the gene matches: 3. This CDR3 is 14 amino acids long.

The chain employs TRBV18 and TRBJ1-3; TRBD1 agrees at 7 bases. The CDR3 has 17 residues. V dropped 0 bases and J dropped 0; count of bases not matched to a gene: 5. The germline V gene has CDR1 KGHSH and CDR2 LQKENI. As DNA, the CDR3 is TGTGCCAGCTCACCACCGGGGACAGCCGGCTCTGGAAACACCATATATTTT. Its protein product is CASSPPGTAGSGNTIYF.

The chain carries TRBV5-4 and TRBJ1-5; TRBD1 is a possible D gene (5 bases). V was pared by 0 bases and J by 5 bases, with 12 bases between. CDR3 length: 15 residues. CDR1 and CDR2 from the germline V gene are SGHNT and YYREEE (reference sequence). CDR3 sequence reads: CASSLDRGRDQPQHF. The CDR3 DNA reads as TGTGCCAGCAGCTTGGATAGGGGCAGGGATCAGCCCCAGCATTTT.

CDR3 in amino acids: CASIVGGPSYEQYF. CDR3 nucleotide sequence: TGCGCCAGCATCGTCGGAGGGCCCTCCTACGAGCAGTACTTC. This sequence joins TRBV4-3 and TRBJ2-7; TRBD2 might be the D (6 bases). The CDR3 is 14 residues long. V dropped 7 bases and J dropped 0 bases, with 13 bases sitting between them. Germline CDR1 reads LGHNA; CDR2 reads YSLEER.

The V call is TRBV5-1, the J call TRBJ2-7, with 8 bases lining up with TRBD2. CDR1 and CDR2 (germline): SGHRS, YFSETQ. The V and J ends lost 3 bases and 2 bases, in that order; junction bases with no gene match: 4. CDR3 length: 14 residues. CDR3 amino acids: CASSSGGGAYEQYF. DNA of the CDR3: TGCGCCAGCAGCTCGGGAGGGGGGGCCTACGAGCAGTACTTC.

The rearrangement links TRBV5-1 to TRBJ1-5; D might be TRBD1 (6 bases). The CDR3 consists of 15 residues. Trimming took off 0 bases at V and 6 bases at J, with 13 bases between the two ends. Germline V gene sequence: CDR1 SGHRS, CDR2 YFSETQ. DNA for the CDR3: TGCGCCAGCAGCTTGGGGCAGGGGCAAGGTCAGCCCCAGCATTTT. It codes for CASSLGQGQGQPQHF.

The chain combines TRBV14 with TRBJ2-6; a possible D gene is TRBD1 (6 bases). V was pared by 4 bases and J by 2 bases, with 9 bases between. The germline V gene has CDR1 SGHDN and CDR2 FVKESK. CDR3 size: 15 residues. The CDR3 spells CASSRTGTGANVLTF. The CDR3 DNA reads TGTGCCAGCAGCCGCACAGGGACTGGGGCCAACGTCCTGACTTTC.

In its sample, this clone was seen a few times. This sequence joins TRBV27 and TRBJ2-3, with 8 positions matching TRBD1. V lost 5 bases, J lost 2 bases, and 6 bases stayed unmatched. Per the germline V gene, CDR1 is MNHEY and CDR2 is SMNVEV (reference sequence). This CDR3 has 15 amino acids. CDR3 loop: CASSPRGLNTDTQYF. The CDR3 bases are TGTGCCAGCAGTCCCAGGGGGCTAAACACAGATACGCAGTATTTT.

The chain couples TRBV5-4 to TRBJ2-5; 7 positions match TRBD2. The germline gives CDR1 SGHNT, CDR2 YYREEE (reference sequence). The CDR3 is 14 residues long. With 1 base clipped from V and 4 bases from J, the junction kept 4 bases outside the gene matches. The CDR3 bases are TGTGCCAGCAGCTTGCATGGGAGGGGAGAGACCCAGTACTTC. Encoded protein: CASSLHGRGETQYF.

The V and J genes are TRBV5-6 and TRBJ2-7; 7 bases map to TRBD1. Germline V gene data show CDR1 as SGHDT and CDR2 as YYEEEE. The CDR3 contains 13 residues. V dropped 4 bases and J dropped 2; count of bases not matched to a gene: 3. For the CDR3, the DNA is TGTGCCAGCAGCCAAGGGACAGCCTACGAGCAGTACTTC. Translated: CASSQGTAYEQYF. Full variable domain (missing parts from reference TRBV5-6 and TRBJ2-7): DAGVTQSPTHLIKTRGQQVTLRCSPKSGHDTVSWYQQALGQGPQFIFQYYEEEERQRGNFPDRFSGHQFPNYSSELNVNALLLGDSALYLCASSQGTAYEQYFGPGTRLTVT.

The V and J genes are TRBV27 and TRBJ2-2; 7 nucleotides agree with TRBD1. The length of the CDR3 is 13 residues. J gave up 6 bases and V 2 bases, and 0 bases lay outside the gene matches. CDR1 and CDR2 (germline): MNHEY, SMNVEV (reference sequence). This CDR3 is CASSLQGAGELFF. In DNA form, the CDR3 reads TGTGCCAGCAGTTTACAGGGGGCCGGGGAGCTGTTTTTT.